Included here is one T cell receptor beta chain sequence, with context. These data originate in a study of CD8 T cells in Susac syndrome. After extraction with the RNeasy kit, about 0.5 to 1 ug of the RNA was reverse transcribed using random hexamers. TCRdb ran MiXCR on the immunoSEQ multiplex PCR reads and lists one entry per CDR3 protein. The table lists around 170,000 distinct CDR3 sequences, around 93% of them singletons. The CDR3 sequence is 17 residues long. Germline V gene data show CDR1 as LGHDT and CDR2 as YNNKEL (reference sequence). Trimming took off 1 base at V and 2 bases at J, with 14 bases between the two ends. CD8+ and CD4+ T cells from blood underwent TCR beta sequencing.

This sequence was found in a human donor with Susac syndrome. The V and J genes are TRBV3-1 and TRBJ2-2; no definite D call. The specimen was CD8+ T cells from PBMCs. The CDR3 DNA follows: TGTGCCAGCAGCCAAGCCGAAAGGACCACCAACACCGGGGAGCTGTTTTTT. Encoded protein: CASSQAERTTNTGELFF.